This is a list of T cell receptor beta chains from one sample in a study of blood T cell repertoires in COVID-19. The method was immunoSEQ multiplex PCR; TCRdb's version includes in-frame clones alone and lacks a portion of them. Of roughly 220,000 clones listed, more than 80% are singletons. Sequencing was done on a sample of PBMCs or T cells enriched from blood (not recorded which). The receptors come from a woman in her thirties or forties with acute COVID-19. Each CDR3 is given with its conserved first and last residue.

cdr3_length | j_call | v_call | cdr3_aa
15 | TRBJ1-6 | TRBV21-1 | CASSKEGQDNSPLHF
17 | TRBJ1-1 | TRBV27 | CASSSTMFGDRGPEAFF
19 | TRBJ1-1 | TRBV5-1 | CASVHIAVSGHQVNTEAFF
13 | TRBJ2-3 | TRBV9 | CASSATEVEAQYF
15 | TRBJ1-3 | TRBV11-2 | CASSFIGGSGNTIYF
14 | TRBJ2-2 | TRBV9 | CASSGQTDTGELFF
13 | TRBJ1-1 | TRBV6-5 | CAATGGRSTEAFF
14 | TRBJ1-2 | TRBV5-1 | CASSLDGQNYGYTF
15 | TRBJ1-5 | TRBV19 | CASRDRSYSNQPQHF
12 | TRBJ1-1 | TRBV19 | CASRYRGYEAFF
22 | TRBJ2-3 | TRBV7-9 | CASSSHPRTSGGRTLSTDTQYF
16 | TRBJ1-1 | TRBV5-8 | CASSLTRQSPNTEAFF
16 | TRBJ1-1 | TRBV11-2 | CASSSARGLVNTEAFF
17 | TRBJ2-4 | TRBV4-1 | CASSQAYRGRLKNIQYF
15 | TRBJ1-3 | TRBV6-1 | CASSEWGTAGNTIYF
12 | TRBJ1-1 | TRBV12-3/TRBV12-4 | CASSPLGVEAFF
15 | TRBJ2-3 | TRBV20-1 | CSASRLAGDPDTQYF
15 | TRBJ2-7 | TRBV3-1/TRBV3-2 | CASSHTGTGVYEQYF
15 | TRBJ1-5 | TRBV19 | CAISAGGNDNQPQHF
14 | TRBJ1-1 | TRBV10-3 | CAISTGSANTEAFF
12 | TRBJ1-2 | TRBV18 | CASSSAQGGYTF
11 | TRBJ2-7 | TRBV18 | CASRVGDEQYF
17 | TRBJ1-4 | TRBV10-3 | CAISEPGGLTGGGKLFF
15 | TRBJ1-4 | TRBV7-9 | CASSSRTGRGEKLFF
13 | TRBJ2-2 | TRBV5-4 | CASSLDLGGELFF
17 | TRBJ2-1 | TRBV5-5 | CASSLAVSRGAHNEQFF
17 | TRBJ2-6 | TRBV9 | CASSVGQGISGANVLTF
14 | TRBJ1-1 | TRBV7-8 | CASSLPQRGTEAFF
13 | TRBJ1-2 | TRBV7-2 | CASSPGSGSGYTF
15 | TRBJ2-4 | TRBV5-1 | CASSLSGQGLNIQYF
14 | TRBJ2-5 | TRBV27 | CASSLSAGIETQYF
17 | TRBJ1-5 | TRBV6-6 | CASSPAGTGVINQPQHF
14 | TRBJ1-4 | TRBV30 | CAWSEGRLREKLFF
14 | TRBJ1-2 | TRBV2 | CASSPGQGSYGYTF
10 | TRBJ1-2 | TRBV14 | CASGGQGYTF
15 | TRBJ1-3 | TRBV15 | CATSGGKGSGNTIYF
20 | TRBJ2-2 | TRBV5-1 | CASSLQGTSGGAVFPGELFF
14 | TRBJ2-2 | TRBV9 | CASSATTSTGELFF
16 | TRBJ2-7 | TRBV4-3 | CASSQDSRRHHYEQYF
16 | TRBJ1-1 | TRBV14 | CASSPETGVYYTEAFF
17 | TRBJ2-2 | TRBV27 | CASSKAGQGFNTGELFF
15 | TRBJ2-1 | TRBV7-9 | CASSPGTSDRDEQFF
18 | TRBJ1-6 | TRBV4-1 | CASSQDSLLASYNSPLHF
15 | TRBJ2-1 | TRBV7-6 | CASSLGQGRENEQFF
15 | TRBJ2-5 | TRBV2 | CASRPNRGIQETQYF
14 | TRBJ1-2 | TRBV9 | CASSHNGGIWGYTF
14 | TRBJ1-2 | TRBV14 | CASSLRTGGYGYTF
15 | TRBJ2-5 | TRBV5-8 | CASRSGSSAGETQYF
16 | TRBJ1-6 | TRBV5-8 | CASSLLHGGPNSPLHF
16 | TRBJ1-5 | TRBV15 | CATSPYRGQYAQPQHF
16 | TRBJ2-3 | TRBV5-4 | CASSPVRQGSTDTQYF
17 | TRBJ1-1 | TRBV11-2 | CASSLRLPGQGNTEAFF
13 | TRBJ1-2 | TRBV3-1/TRBV3-2 | CASGGTANYGYTF
15 | TRBJ1-5 | TRBV10-3 | CAISESQGQGQPQHF
15 | TRBJ2-3 | TRBV5-1 | CASSTTSGARDTQYF
12 | TRBJ1-1 | TRBV10-1 | CASSTTIGEAFF
14 | TRBJ2-5 | TRBV11-2 | CASSLTSGGETQYF
16 | TRBJ1-4 | TRBV3-1/TRBV3-2 | CASSHRTGTLNEKLFF
14 | TRBJ2-5 | TRBV10-3 | CAISPSGDQETQYF